This TCR beta chain comes out of a study of shared clonotypes between healthy human individuals. This CDR3 is built from 16 residues. Looked up from germline, CDR1 is SGHVS and CDR2 is FQNEAQ. V was cut by 1 base and J by 3 bases, with 13 bases left in between. Study-level points and caveats: Sampling included only blood; tissue repertoires likely differ. Clonotypes shared by all four sorted-subset donors had higher generation probabilities than non-shared clonotypes.

The sorted-subset replicate PCRs were given about 200 ng DNA, which is approximately 30,000 T cell genomes. Produced via immunoSEQ multiplex PCR; TCRdb's table is partial and in-frame only. The sample includes under 600,000 clones, 95% to 98% of them seen just once. A remark on this clone: The antigen is not known.

The naive CD8 subset, CD45RO-negative cells positively selected for CCR7, excluded terminally differentiated effector memory CD45RA+ cells. The clonotype comes from a man aged 25-40 years in good health. This sequence joins TRBV7-8 and TRBJ2-1; possible D gene TRBD2, 7 bases. Sequencing used naive CD8+ T cells sorted from blood. CDR3 sequence reads: CASSLGRRGLYNEQFF. CDR3 sequence (DNA): TGTGCCAGCAGCTTAGGGCGGCGGGGGCTCTACAATGAGCAGTTCTTC.